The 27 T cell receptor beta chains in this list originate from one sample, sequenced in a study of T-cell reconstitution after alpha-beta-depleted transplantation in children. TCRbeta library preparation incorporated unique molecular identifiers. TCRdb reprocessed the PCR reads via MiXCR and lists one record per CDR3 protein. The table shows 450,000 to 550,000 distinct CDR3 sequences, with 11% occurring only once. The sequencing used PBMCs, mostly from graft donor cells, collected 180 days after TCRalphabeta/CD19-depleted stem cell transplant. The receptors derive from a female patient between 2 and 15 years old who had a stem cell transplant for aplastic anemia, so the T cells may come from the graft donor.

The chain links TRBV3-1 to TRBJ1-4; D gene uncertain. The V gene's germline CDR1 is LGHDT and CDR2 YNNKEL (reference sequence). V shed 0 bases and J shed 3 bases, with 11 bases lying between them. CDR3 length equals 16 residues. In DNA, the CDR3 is TGTGCCAGCAGCCAAGATTCCTCCTCGGCTAATGAAAAACTGTTTTTT. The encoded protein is CASSQDSSSANEKLFF.

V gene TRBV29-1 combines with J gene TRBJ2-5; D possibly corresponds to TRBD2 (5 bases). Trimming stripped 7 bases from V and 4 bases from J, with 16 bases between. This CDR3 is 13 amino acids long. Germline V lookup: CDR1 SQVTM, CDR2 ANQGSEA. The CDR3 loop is CSGGLASGETQYF. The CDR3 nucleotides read TGCAGCGGTGGACTGGCGTCAGGAGAGACCCAGTACTTC.

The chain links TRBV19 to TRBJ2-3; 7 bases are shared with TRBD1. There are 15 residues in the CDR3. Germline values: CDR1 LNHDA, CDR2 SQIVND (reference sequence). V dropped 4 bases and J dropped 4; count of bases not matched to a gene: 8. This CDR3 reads CASSRTGGYPDTQYF. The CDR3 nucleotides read TGTGCCAGTAGTAGGACAGGCGGGTATCCAGATACGCAGTATTTT.

CDR3 loop: CSALIQETQYF. The CDR3 DNA is TGCAGTGCCCTAATACAAGAGACCCAGTACTTC. This rearrangement joins TRBV20-1 to TRBJ2-5; D remains unclear. The CDR3 spans 11 residues. Germline CDR1 is DFQATT and CDR2 is SNEGSKA (reference sequence). V lost 6 bases and J 2 bases, leaving 7 bases between the germline ends.

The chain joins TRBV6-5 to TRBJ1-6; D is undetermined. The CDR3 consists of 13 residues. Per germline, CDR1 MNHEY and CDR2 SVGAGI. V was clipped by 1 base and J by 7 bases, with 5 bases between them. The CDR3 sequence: CASSYFVNSPLHF. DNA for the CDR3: TGTGCCAGCAGTTACTTTGTCAATTCACCCCTCCACTTT.

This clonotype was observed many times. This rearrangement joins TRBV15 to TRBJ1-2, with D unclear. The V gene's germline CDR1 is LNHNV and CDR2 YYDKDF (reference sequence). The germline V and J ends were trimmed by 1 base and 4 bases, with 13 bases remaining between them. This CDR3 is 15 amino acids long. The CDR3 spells CATSRVNPATYGYTF. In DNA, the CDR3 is TGTGCCACCAGCAGAGTCAATCCTGCAACCTATGGCTACACCTTC.

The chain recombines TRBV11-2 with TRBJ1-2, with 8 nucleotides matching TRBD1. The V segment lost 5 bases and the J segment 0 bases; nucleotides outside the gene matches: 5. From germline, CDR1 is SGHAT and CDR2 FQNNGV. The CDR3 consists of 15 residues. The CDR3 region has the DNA TGTGCCAGCAGCCCAGGGGGCTCGGCTAACTATGGCTACACCTTC. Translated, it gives CASSPGGSANYGYTF.

The CDR3 coding sequence is TGTGCCAGCGCGGTAGGGGATCTCAATGAGCAGTTCTTC. It yields the protein CASAVGDLNEQFF. The rearrangement joins TRBV6-4 to TRBJ2-1, with D tentatively TRBD1 (5 bases). V was clipped by 8 bases and J by 6 bases, with 14 bases between them. The CDR3 extends over 13 amino acids. Germline V CDR1 and CDR2: MRHNA, SNTAGT.

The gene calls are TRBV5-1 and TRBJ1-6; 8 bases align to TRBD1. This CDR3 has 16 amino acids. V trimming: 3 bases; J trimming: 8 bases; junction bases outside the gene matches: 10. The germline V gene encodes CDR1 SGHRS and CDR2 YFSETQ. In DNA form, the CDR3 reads TGCGCCAGCAGCTGGGGGACAGGCCGGGCGGATTCACCCCTCCACTTT. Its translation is CASSWGTGRADSPLHF.

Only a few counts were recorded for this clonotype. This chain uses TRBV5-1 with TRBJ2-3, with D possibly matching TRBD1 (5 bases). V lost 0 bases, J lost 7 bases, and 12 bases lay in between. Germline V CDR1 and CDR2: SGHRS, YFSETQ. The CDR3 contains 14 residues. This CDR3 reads CASSLAAGMNTQYF. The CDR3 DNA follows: TGCGCCAGCAGCTTGGCGGCAGGGATGAATACGCAGTATTTT.

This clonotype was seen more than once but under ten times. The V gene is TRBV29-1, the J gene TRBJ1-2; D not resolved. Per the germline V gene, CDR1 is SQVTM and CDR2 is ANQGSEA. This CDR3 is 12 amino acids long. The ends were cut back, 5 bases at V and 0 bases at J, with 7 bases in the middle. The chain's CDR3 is CSVFEANYGYTF. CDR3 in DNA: TGCAGCGTTTTTGAGGCTAACTATGGCTACACCTTC.

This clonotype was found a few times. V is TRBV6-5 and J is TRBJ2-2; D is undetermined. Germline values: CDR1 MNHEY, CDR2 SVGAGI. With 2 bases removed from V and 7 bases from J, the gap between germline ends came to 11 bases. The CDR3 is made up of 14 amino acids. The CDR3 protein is CASSYMQQIGELFF. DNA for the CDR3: TGTGCCAGCAGTTACATGCAACAGATCGGGGAGCTGTTTTTT.

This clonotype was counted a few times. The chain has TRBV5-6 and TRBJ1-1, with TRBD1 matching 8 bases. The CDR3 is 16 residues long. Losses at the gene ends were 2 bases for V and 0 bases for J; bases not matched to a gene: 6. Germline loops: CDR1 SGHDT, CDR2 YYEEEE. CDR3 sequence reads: CASSFDRGLLNTEAFF. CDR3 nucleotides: TGTGCCAGCAGCTTTGACAGGGGCCTTTTGAACACTGAAGCTTTCTTT.

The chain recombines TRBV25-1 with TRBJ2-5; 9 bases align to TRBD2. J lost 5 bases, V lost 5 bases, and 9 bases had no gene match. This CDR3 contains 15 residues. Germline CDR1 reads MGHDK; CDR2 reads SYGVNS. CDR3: CASSNPGLARETQYF. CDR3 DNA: TGTGCCAGCAGTAACCCGGGACTAGCACGGGAGACCCAGTACTTC.

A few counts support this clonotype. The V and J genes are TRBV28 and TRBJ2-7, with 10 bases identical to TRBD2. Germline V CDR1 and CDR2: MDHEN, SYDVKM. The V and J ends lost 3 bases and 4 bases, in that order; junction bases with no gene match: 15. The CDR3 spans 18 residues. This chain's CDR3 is CASSLASHGLAAIYEQYF. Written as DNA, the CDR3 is TGTGCCAGCAGTTTGGCAAGCCATGGACTAGCGGCAATTTACGAGCAGTACTTC.

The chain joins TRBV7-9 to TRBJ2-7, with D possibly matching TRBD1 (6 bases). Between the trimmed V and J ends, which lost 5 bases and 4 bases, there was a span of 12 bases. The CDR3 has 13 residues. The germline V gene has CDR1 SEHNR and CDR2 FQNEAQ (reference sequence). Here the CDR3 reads CASSIGQLYEQYV. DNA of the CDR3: TGTGCCAGCAGCATCGGACAGCTGTACGAGCAGTACGTC.

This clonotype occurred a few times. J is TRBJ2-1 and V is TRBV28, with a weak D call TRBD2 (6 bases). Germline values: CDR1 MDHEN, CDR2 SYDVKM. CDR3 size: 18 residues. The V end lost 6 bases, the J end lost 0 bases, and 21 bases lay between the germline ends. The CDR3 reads CASSKIYNGGLSYNEQFF. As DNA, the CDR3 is TGTGCCAGCAGCAAAATCTACAACGGGGGACTCTCCTACAATGAGCAGTTCTTC.

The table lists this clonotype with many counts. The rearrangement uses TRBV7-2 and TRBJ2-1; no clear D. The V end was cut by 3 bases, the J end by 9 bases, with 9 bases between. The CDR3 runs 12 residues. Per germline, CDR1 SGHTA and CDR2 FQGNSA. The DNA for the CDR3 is TGTGCCAGCAGCTTCCCTCTTGGTGAGCAGTTCTTC. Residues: CASSFPLGEQFF.

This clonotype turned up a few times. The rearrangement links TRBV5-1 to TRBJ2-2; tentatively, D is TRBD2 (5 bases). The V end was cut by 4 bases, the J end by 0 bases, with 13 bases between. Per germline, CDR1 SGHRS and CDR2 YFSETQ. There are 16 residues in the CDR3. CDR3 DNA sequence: TGCGCCAGCAGCCCCGGGGAGCTCGCGAACACCGGGGAGCTGTTTTTT. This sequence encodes CASSPGELANTGELFF.

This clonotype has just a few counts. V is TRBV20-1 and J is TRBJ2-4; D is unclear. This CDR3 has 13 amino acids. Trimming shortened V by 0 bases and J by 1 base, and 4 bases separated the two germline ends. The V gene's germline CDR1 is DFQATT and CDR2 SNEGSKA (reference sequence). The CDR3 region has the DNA TGCAGTGCTAGAGAGACGGCCAAAAACATTCAGTACTTC. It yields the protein CSARETAKNIQYF.

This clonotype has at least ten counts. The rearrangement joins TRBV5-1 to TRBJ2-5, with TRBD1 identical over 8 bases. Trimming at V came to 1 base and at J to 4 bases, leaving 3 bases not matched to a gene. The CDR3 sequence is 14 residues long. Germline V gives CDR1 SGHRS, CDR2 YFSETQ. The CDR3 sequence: CASSLQGAGETQYF. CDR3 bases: TGCGCCAGCAGCTTGCAGGGGGCGGGAGAGACCCAGTACTTC. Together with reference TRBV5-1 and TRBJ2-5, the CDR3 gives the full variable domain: KAGVTQTPRYLIKTRGQQVTLSCSPISGHRSVSWYQQTPGQGLQFLFEYFSETQRNKGNFPGRFSGRQFSNSRSEMNVSTLELGDSALYLCASSLQGAGETQYFGPGTRLLVL.

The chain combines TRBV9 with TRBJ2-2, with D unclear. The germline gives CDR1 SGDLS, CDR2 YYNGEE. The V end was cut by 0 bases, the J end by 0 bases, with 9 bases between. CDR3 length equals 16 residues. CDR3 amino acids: CASSVVGRANTGELFF. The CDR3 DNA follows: TGTGCCAGCAGCGTAGTCGGCAGAGCGAACACCGGGGAGCTGTTTTTT. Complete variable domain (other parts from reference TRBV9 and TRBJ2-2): DSGVTQTPKHLITATGQRVTLRCSPRSGDLSVYWYQQSLDQGLQFLIQYYNGEERAKGNILERFSAQQFPDLHSELNLSSLELGDSALYFCASSVVGRANTGELFFGEGSRLTVL.

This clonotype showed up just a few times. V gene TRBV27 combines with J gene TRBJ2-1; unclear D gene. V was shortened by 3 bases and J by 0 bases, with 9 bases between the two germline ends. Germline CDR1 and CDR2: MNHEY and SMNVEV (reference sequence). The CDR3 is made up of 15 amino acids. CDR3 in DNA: TGTGCCAGCAGTTTGAGGCCAAGCTCCTACAATGAGCAGTTCTTC. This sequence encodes CASSLRPSSYNEQFF.

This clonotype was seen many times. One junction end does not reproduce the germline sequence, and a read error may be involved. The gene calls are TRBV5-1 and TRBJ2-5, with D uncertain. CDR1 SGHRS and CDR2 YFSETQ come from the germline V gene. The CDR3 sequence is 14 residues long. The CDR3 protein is CASSLVGSQETQYF. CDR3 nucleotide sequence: TGTGCCAGCAGCTTAGTTGGAAGCCAAGAGACCCAGTACTTC.

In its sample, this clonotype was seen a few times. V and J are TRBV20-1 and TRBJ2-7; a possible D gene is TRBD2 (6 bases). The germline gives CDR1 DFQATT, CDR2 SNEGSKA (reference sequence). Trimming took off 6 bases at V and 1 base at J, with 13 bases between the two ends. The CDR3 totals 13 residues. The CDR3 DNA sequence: TGCAGTGCCAAGGGAGGAGGGTCCTACGAGCAGTACGTC. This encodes CSAKGGGSYEQYV.

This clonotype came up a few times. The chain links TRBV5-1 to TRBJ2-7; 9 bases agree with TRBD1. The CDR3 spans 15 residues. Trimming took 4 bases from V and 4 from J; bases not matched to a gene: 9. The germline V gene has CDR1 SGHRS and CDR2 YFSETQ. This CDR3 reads CASSRPSGTGYEQYF. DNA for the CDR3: TGCGCCAGCAGCCGACCCTCCGGGACAGGGTACGAGCAGTACTTC.

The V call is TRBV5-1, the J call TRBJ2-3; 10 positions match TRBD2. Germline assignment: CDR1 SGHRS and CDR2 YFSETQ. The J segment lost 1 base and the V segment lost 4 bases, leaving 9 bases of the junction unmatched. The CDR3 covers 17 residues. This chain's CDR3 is CASSEKLAGVGTDTQYF. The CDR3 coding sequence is TGCGCCAGCAGCGAGAAGCTAGCGGGAGTCGGCACAGATACGCAGTATTTT.